The clone carrying this T cell receptor (beta chain) was found once. The method was immunoSEQ multiplex PCR; TCRdb's version includes in-frame clones alone and lacks a portion of them. The data hold approximately 360,000 clones, with roughly 90% observed a single time. The record originates from a study of blood T cell repertoires in COVID-19. Germline loops: CDR1 ENHRY, CDR2 SYGVKD. V was shortened by 6 bases and J by 7 bases, with 12 bases between the two germline ends. The CDR3 is 13 residues long. This receptor was identified in a woman between 25 and 40 years old with acute COVID-19. The sample comprised PBMCs or T cells enriched from blood (not recorded which). V usage is TRBV10-3 and J usage is TRBJ2-2; D perhaps matches TRBD1 (6 bases). The CDR3 is CAISPQGRGELFF. As DNA, the CDR3 is TGTGCCATCAGCCCACAGGGACGCGGGGAGCTGTTTTTT.